The 27 T cell receptor beta chains in this list originate from one sample, sequenced in a study of CD8 T cells in Susac syndrome. The authors reverse transcribed about 0.5 to 1 ug RNA with random hexamers. TCRdb fed the immunoSEQ multiplex PCR reads into MiXCR, producing one record per CDR3 protein. The sample shows approximately 190,000 distinct CDR3 sequences, 75% to 95% of them seen only once. Specimen: CD4+ T cells from PBMCs. Receptors were obtained from a human donor with Susac syndrome.

The chain employs TRBV6-4 and TRBJ2-2; 8 bases are shared with TRBD2. From germline, CDR1 is MRHNA and CDR2 SNTAGT. The CDR3 is 18 residues long. Trimming took 7 bases from V and 2 from J; bases not matched to a gene: 15. CDR3 nucleotides: TGTGCCAGCACACCAGCGGGGGCCGGCATAATTAACACCGGGGAGCTGTTTTTT. Translation gives CASTPAGAGIINTGELFF.

The genes are TRBV10-3 and TRBJ1-2, with TRBD1 matching over 8 bases. Germline V gives CDR1 ENHRY, CDR2 SYGVKD. The CDR3 covers 13 residues. After removal of 5 bases from V and 8 bases from J, the junction contained 7 bases not matched to a gene. CDR3 nucleotides: TGTGCCATCAGTCAATCGGACAGGGTGGGCTACACCTTC. This gives the protein CAISQSDRVGYTF.

V and J are TRBV30 and TRBJ1-2; 7 positions agree with TRBD1. There are 13 residues in the CDR3. J lost 7 bases, V lost 5 bases, and 10 bases had no gene match. CDR1 and CDR2 from the germline V gene are GTSNPN and SVGIG (reference sequence). The CDR3 sequence is CAWGNRGDGGYTF. The CDR3 DNA is TGTGCCTGGGGGAACAGGGGTGATGGTGGCTACACCTTC.

V usage is TRBV20-1 and J usage is TRBJ1-1; 10 nucleotides match TRBD1. This CDR3 contains 12 residues. The ends lost 6 bases at V and 8 bases at J; junction bases unmatched: 6. Germline CDR1 reads DFQATT; CDR2 reads SNEGSKA (reference sequence). The CDR3 region is CSAPTGGAEAFF. CDR3 bases: TGCAGTGCCCCGACAGGGGGCGCGGAAGCTTTCTTT.

This chain links TRBV20-1 with TRBJ2-5; the match to TRBD1 covers 12 bases. The CDR3 runs 13 residues. The V gene's germline CDR1 is DFQATT and CDR2 SNEGSKA (reference sequence). Unmatched junction bases numbered 2, after V lost 4 bases and J lost 5 bases. The DNA of the CDR3 is TGCAGTGCTAAGGGGACAGGGGGCGAGACCCAGTACTTC. Translating gives CSAKGTGGETQYF.

The chain couples TRBV3-1 to TRBJ2-1, with TRBD1 identical over 7 bases. Germline V lookup: CDR1 LGHDT, CDR2 YNNKEL (reference sequence). V was clipped by 0 bases and J by 7 bases; unmatched bases: 6. The CDR3 is made up of 15 amino acids. CDR3 in amino acids: CASSQDGVRGNEQFF. The CDR3 region has the DNA TGTGCCAGCAGCCAAGATGGTGTCAGGGGGAATGAGCAGTTCTTC.

This chain joins TRBV7-8 and TRBJ2-1, with unresolved D. V lost 1 base, J lost 4 bases, and 8 bases lay in between. This CDR3 has 14 amino acids. The germline V gene encodes CDR1 SGHVS and CDR2 FQNEAQ. CDR3 coding DNA: TGTGCCAGCAGCTTAGGGCGACAATACAATGAGCAGTTCTTC. It specifies CASSLGRQYNEQFF. The whole variable domain, filled in from reference TRBV7-8 and TRBJ2-1, reads GAGVSQSPRYKVAKRGQDVALRCDPISGHVSLFWYQQALGQGPEFLTYFQNEAQLDKSGLPSDRFFAERPEGSVSTLKIQRTQQEDSAVYLCASSLGRQYNEQFFGPGTRLTVL.

The V call is TRBV20-1, the J call TRBJ2-7; either TRBD1 or TRBD2 may supply D (7 bases each). Germline lookup yields CDR1 DFQATT and CDR2 SNEGSKA (reference sequence). Trimming left V 2 bases short and J 7 bases short, with 12 bases between. The length of the CDR3 is 12 residues. The CDR3 sequence is CSARQGGPEQYF. DNA for the CDR3: TGCAGTGCTAGACAGGGGGGGCCGGAGCAGTACTTC.

The chain carries TRBV16 and TRBJ1-2; D possibly corresponds to TRBD1 (5 bases). Trimming removed 1 base from V and 8 bases from J, with 11 bases in between. This CDR3 region has 13 residues. The V gene's germline CDR1 is KGHSY and CDR2 FQNENV. DNA for the CDR3: TGTGCCAGCAGCCAATTTTCCGGGGCGGGCTACACCTTC. This translates into CASSQFSGAGYTF.

V gene TRBV4-2 combines with J gene TRBJ2-3; 8 nucleotides match TRBD2. V shed 5 bases, J shed 5 bases, and the junction held 9 bases outside the gene matches. This CDR3 has 15 residues. CDR1 is LGHNA, CDR2 YNFKEQ, per germline. The CDR3 nucleotides are TGTGCCAGCAGCGGGACGGGAGCGGGGGAAGATACGCAGTATTTT. Its translation: CASSGTGAGEDTQYF.

The chain joins TRBV10-3 to TRBJ1-1, with D possibly being TRBD1 (6 bases). The CDR3 runs to 15 residues. V lost 4 bases and J lost 0, with 12 bases in between. The V gene's germline CDR1 is ENHRY and CDR2 SYGVKD. DNA of the CDR3: TGTGCCATCAGTGGAGGGGGGACGTTGAACACTGAAGCTTTCTTT. This encodes CAISGGGTLNTEAFF.

The CDR3 region is CATSTKNTEAFF. For the CDR3, the DNA is TGTGCCACCAGCACTAAGAACACTGAAGCTTTCTTT. The chain uses TRBV15 and TRBJ1-1, with D unresolved. V was trimmed by 4 bases and J by 1 base, leaving 4 bases between them. The CDR3 is 12 residues long. Germline-derived CDR1 and CDR2 are LNHNV and YYDKDF (reference sequence).

V gene TRBV4-1 combines with J gene TRBJ2-1; 11 bases align to TRBD2. This CDR3 has 14 residues. The V gene's germline CDR1 is MGHRA and CDR2 YSYEKL. The ends lost 8 bases at V and 9 bases at J; junction bases unmatched: 9. As DNA, the CDR3 is TGCGCCAGCGGGCCTAGCGGGAGGACCCCTGAGCAGTTCTTC. The encoded protein is CASGPSGRTPEQFF.

V is TRBV7-2 and J is TRBJ2-5; D is unclear. CDR1 and CDR2 from the germline V gene are SGHTA and FQGNSA. This CDR3 spans 14 amino acids. V was pared by 5 bases and J by 0 bases, with 10 bases between. CDR3 DNA sequence: TGTGCCAGCAGCCGAACAGAAAACCAAGAGACCCAGTACTTC. Translating gives CASSRTENQETQYF.

V usage is TRBV5-4 and J usage is TRBJ2-7; D possibly corresponds to TRBD1 (6 bases). Per the germline V gene, CDR1 is SGHNT and CDR2 is YYREEE (reference sequence). The CDR3 runs to 13 residues. With 5 bases removed from V and 2 bases from J, the gap between germline ends came to 11 bases. The DNA for the CDR3 is TGTGCCAGCAGTTTATCAGGGGCCTACGAGCAGTACTTC. This sequence encodes CASSLSGAYEQYF.

A single count supports this clonotype. A read error may produce the germline difference seen at one junction end. J is TRBJ2-1 and V is TRBV29-1, with 9 positions matching TRBD2. This CDR3 spans 15 amino acids. The V gene's germline CDR1 is SQVTM and CDR2 ANQGSEA. CDR3 residues: CSVELAGKTYKEQFF. The CDR3 DNA sequence: TGCAGCGTTGAACTAGCGGGAAAAACCTACAAGGAGCAGTTCTTC.

The CDR3, as DNA: TGTGCCAGCAGTACACGGGGAGCTAACTATGGCTACACCTTC. Translation: CASSTRGANYGYTF. V gene TRBV27 combines with J gene TRBJ1-2; D gene ambiguous. With 5 bases removed from V and 0 bases from J, the gap between germline ends came to 10 bases. CDR3 length: 14 amino acids. The germline V gene encodes CDR1 MNHEY and CDR2 SMNVEV (reference sequence).

The chain combines TRBV6-2 or TRBV6-3 with TRBJ2-2; a possible D gene is TRBD1 (5 bases). V lost 4 bases and J lost 3, with 6 bases in between. CDR3 length equals 13 residues. Germline values: CDR1 MNHEY, CDR2 SVGEGT. The CDR3 DNA reads TGTGCCAGCAGTTTGGGGCACACCGGGGAGCTGTTTTTT. Translating it yields CASSLGHTGELFF.

A remark on this clonotype: At one boundary the junction diverges from the germline segment, which might be a read error. This chain links TRBV5-1 with TRBJ1-1, with D perhaps matching TRBD1 (5 bases). The V gene's germline CDR1 is SGHRS and CDR2 YFSETQ. This CDR3 comprises 12 residues. In DNA form, the CDR3 reads TGCGCCAGCCGTCAGGGTAACATTGAAGCTTTCTTT. It specifies CASRQGNIEAFF.

The chain combines TRBV19 with TRBJ1-1; D unresolved. The ends were cut back, 6 bases at V and 7 bases at J, with 12 bases in the middle. This CDR3 has 12 residues. Germline assignment: CDR1 LNHDA and CDR2 SQIVND (reference sequence). The CDR3 here is CASRLGTSEAFF. The CDR3 bases are TGTGCCAGTAGGTTGGGAACAAGTGAAGCTTTCTTT.

The CDR3 spells CSAGTGEAEAFF. The DNA for the CDR3 is TGCAGCGCCGGGACAGGGGAAGCTGAAGCTTTCTTT. The V and J genes are TRBV29-1 and TRBJ1-1; 10 nucleotides line up with TRBD1. After removal of 7 bases from V and 6 bases from J, the junction contained 5 bases not matched to a gene. This CDR3 is 12 amino acids long. Germline V gene lookup returns CDR1 SQVTM and CDR2 ANQGSEA.

In DNA form, the CDR3 reads TGTGCCAGTAGTATAGTAGCGGGGACCTCTTCCTACGAGCAGTACTTC. The encoded protein is CASSIVAGTSSYEQYF. This chain uses TRBV19 with TRBJ2-7, with 8 bases identical to TRBD2. Germline trimming cut 1 base from V and 1 base from J; bases unmatched to any gene: 6. Germline loops: CDR1 LNHDA, CDR2 SQIVND (reference sequence). This CDR3 is built from 16 residues.

This clonotype showed up just once. This chain connects TRBV3-1 to TRBJ2-7, with TRBD1 identical over 11 bases. The CDR3 length is 14 residues. The germline V gene encodes CDR1 LGHDT and CDR2 YNNKEL (reference sequence). J was trimmed by 5 bases and V by 7 bases; bases with no gene match: 7. CDR3 amino acids: CASTGQGATHEQYF. CDR3 nucleotides: TGTGCCAGCACCGGACAGGGGGCTACCCACGAGCAGTACTTC.

The chain links TRBV7-2 to TRBJ2-1; TRBD2 matches at 9 bases. The junction had 7 bases not matched to a gene; V was cut back by 6 bases and J by 4 bases. The CDR3 is made up of 15 amino acids. Germline V gene lookup returns CDR1 SGHTA and CDR2 FQGNSA. DNA of the CDR3: TGTGCCAGCAGGCTTAAGGGACTAGCATACAATGAGCAGTTCTTC. This translates into CASRLKGLAYNEQFF.

This chain connects TRBV30 to TRBJ2-3; no definite D call. V was shortened by 5 bases and J by 1 base, with 19 bases between the two germline ends. CDR3 size: 16 residues. CDR1 is GTSNPN, CDR2 SVGIG, per germline (reference sequence). The CDR3 sequence is CAWDMRGFLGTDTQYF. In DNA, the CDR3 is TGTGCCTGGGATATGCGAGGCTTTCTTGGCACAGATACGCAGTATTTT.

The chain is built from TRBV18 and TRBJ1-2; no definite D call. V dropped 3 bases and J dropped 4 bases, with 18 bases sitting between them. The CDR3 runs 16 residues. Germline loops: CDR1 KGHSH, CDR2 LQKENI. The CDR3 loop reads CASSPLGTNYAYGYTF. As DNA, the CDR3 is TGTGCCAGCTCACCCTTGGGAACAAACTACGCCTATGGCTACACCTTC.

The rearrangement uses TRBV14 and TRBJ2-7, with D possibly being TRBD2 (5 bases). The V end lost 1 base, the J end lost 7 bases, and 14 bases lay between the germline ends. Per germline, CDR1 SGHDN and CDR2 FVKESK. The CDR3 sequence is 14 residues long. CDR3 amino acids: CASSQGSRSGEQYF. CDR3 DNA sequence: TGTGCCAGCAGCCAAGGATCACGGAGCGGTGAGCAGTACTTC.